This passage covers 10 T cell receptor beta chains from one sample sequenced in a study of technical replicates of blood from a few donors. The protocol was immunoSEQ multiplex PCR, while the TCRdb copy is restricted to in-frame clones and leaves out a portion. The table shows 80,000 to 90,000 clones, with roughly 94% occurring only once. The sample consisted of T cells isolated from PBMCs. The receptors were gathered from a human donor in good health.

Only one count was recorded for this clone. The chain is built from TRBV5-1 and TRBJ2-7, with 7 bases aligning to TRBD1. CDR3 length: 14 amino acids. Looked up from germline, CDR1 is SGHRS and CDR2 is YFSETQ. Trimming removed 5 bases from V and 7 bases from J; junction bases left unmatched: 12. CDR3 protein: CASSQGVGVGEQYF. CDR3 nucleotide sequence: TGCGCCAGCAGTCAGGGGGTAGGGGTTGGAGAGCAGTACTTC.

The chain recombines TRBV25-1 with TRBJ1-5, with 8 nucleotides matching TRBD1. There are 13 residues in the CDR3. V was clipped by 8 bases and J by 2 bases; unmatched bases: 2. Per germline, CDR1 MGHDK and CDR2 SYGVNS. Written as DNA, the CDR3 is TGTGCCAGCGGACAGGGAGGCAATCAGCCCCAGCATTTT. It translates to CASGQGGNQPQHF. The variable domain in full, with the rest retrieved from reference TRBV25-1 and TRBJ1-5, is EADIYQTPRYLVIGTGKKITLECSQTMGHDKMYWYQQDPGMELHLIHYSYGVNSTEKGDLSSESTVSRIRTEHFPLTLESARPSHTSQYLCASGQGGNQPQHFGDGTRLSIL.

The chain has TRBV10-3 and TRBJ1-5; a weak D match, TRBD1 (5 bases). Germline V CDR1 and CDR2: ENHRY, SYGVKD. The germline V and J ends were trimmed by 5 bases and 1 base, with 12 bases remaining between them. The CDR3 covers 15 residues. This CDR3 is CAISSGGLSNQPQHF. The DNA of the CDR3 is TGTGCCATCAGTTCTGGGGGGTTGAGCAATCAGCCCCAGCATTTT.

The chain joins TRBV7-9 to TRBJ2-7; 11 bases are a match to TRBD2. Looked up from germline, CDR1 is SEHNR and CDR2 is FQNEAQ (reference sequence). CDR3 length: 19 amino acids. After removal of 4 bases from V and 3 bases from J, the junction contained 17 bases not matched to a gene. Here the CDR3 DNA reads TGTGCCAGCAGCTCTTGGACTAGCGGGCCGACTGTTGATCTCTACGAGCAGTACTTC. This translates into CASSSWTSGPTVDLYEQYF.

This clone was picked up one time. The chain links TRBV7-9 to TRBJ1-2; D is unclear. Trimming removed 1 base from V and 2 bases from J, with 11 bases in between. Germline lookup yields CDR1 SEHNR and CDR2 FQNEAQ (reference sequence). CDR3 length: 15 residues. The DNA of the CDR3 is TGTGCCAGCAGCTTAGGTCCAGGCCTAAACTATGGCTACACCTTC. This encodes CASSLGPGLNYGYTF. The entire variable domain, with the rest obtained from reference TRBV7-9 and TRBJ1-2, is as follows: DTGVSQNPRHKITKRGQNVTFRCDPISEHNRLYWYRQTLGQGPEFLTYFQNEAQLEKSRLLSDRFSAERPKGSFSTLEIQRTEQGDSAMYLCASSLGPGLNYGYTFGSGTRLTVV.

V is TRBV14 and J is TRBJ2-7, with 10 bases identical to TRBD2. The CDR3 extends over 17 amino acids. Trimming at V came to 1 base and at J to 2 bases, leaving 8 bases not matched to a gene. CDR1 and CDR2 from the germline V gene are SGHDN and FVKESK. The CDR3 DNA is TGTGCCAGCAGCCAAGCTGAACTAGCGGGACTCACCTACGAGCAGTACTTC. Protein: CASSQAELAGLTYEQYF.

CDR3 amino acids: CASSVGGTDNEKLFF. DNA for the CDR3: TGTGCCAGCAGCGTAGGAGGGACAGATAATGAAAAACTGTTTTTT. The chain uses TRBV9 and TRBJ1-4; 7 bases align to TRBD1. J lost 4 bases, V lost 0 bases, and 3 bases had no gene match. Germline-derived CDR1 and CDR2 are SGDLS and YYNGEE. This CDR3 comprises 15 residues.

This clone was seen a few times. The chain links TRBV7-9 to TRBJ1-1; possibly TRBD1 for D (6 bases). V was pared by 3 bases and J by 0 bases, with 14 bases between. The CDR3 length is 16 residues. Germline V lookup: CDR1 SEHNR, CDR2 FQNEAQ (reference sequence). CDR3 residues: CASSFPGEAMNTEAFF. DNA of the CDR3: TGTGCCAGCAGCTTTCCAGGGGAAGCGATGAACACTGAAGCTTTCTTT.

The J gene is TRBJ1-4, the V gene TRBV4-1; 9 bases are a match to TRBD1. The CDR3 totals 18 residues. With V trimmed by 6 bases and J by 4 bases, 15 bases remained unmatched. Germline V gene sequence: CDR1 MGHRA, CDR2 YSYEKL. The CDR3 coding sequence is TGCGCCAGCAGGCACGTAATATCATCGGGACAGGGTAATGAAAAACTGTTTTTT. This encodes CASRHVISSGQGNEKLFF.

The chain is built from TRBV5-1 and TRBJ2-1, with TRBD2 identical over 9 bases. Germline V gene sequence: CDR1 SGHRS, CDR2 YFSETQ. V gave up 4 bases and J gave up 2 bases; unmatched junction bases: 4. The CDR3 length is 15 residues. For the CDR3, the DNA is TGCGCCAGCAGCCGATCTAGCGGGACCTACAATGAGCAGTTCTTC. It codes for CASSRSSGTYNEQFF.